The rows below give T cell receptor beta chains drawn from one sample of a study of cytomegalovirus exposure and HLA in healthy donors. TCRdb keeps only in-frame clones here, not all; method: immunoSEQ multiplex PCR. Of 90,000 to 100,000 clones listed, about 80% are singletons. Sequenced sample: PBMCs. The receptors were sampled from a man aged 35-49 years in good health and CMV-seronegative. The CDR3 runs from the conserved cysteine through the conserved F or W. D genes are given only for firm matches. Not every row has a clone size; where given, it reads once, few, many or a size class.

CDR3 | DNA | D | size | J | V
CASSLRNRGPKYEQYF | TGTGCCAGCAGTTTGCGTAACAGGGGACCCAAGTACGAGCAGTACTTC | TRBD1 | few | TRBJ2-7 | TRBV27
CAWSVYPGTGRGVTNEKLFF | TGTGCCTGGAGTGTATACCCCGGGACAGGGAGAGGTGTAACTAATGAAAAACTGTTTTTT | TRBD1 | NA | TRBJ1-4 | TRBV30
CASSVGSTPLKQFF | TGTGCCAGCAGCGTAGGTAGCACCCCCTTGAAGCAGTTCTTC | NA | NA | TRBJ2-1 | TRBV9
CAEGASNQPQHF | TGCGCTGAGGGGGCTTCAAATCAGCCCCAGCATTTT | TRBD1 | few | TRBJ1-5 | TRBV28
CASSLGTGSNEQFF | TGCGCCAGCAGCCTGGGGACAGGGAGTAATGAGCAGTTCTTC | TRBD1 | NA | TRBJ2-1 | TRBV4-3
CASMIAGGGDYEQYF | TGCGCCAGCATGATTGCTGGCGGAGGTGACTACGAGCAGTACTTC | NA | few | TRBJ2-7 | TRBV5-1
CAWSHGLNSPLHF | TGTGCCTGGAGTCACGGGTTGAATTCACCCCTCCACTTT | NA | NA | TRBJ1-6 | TRBV30
CASSLTGDGESGYTF | TGTGCCAGCTCACTGACAGGAGACGGGGAGAGTGGCTACACCTTC | NA | few | TRBJ1-2 | TRBV18
CASSLDGSGSTDTQYF | TGCGCCAGCAGCTTGGATGGTAGCGGGAGCACAGATACGCAGTATTTT | TRBD2 | NA | TRBJ2-3 | TRBV5-1
CASSPTGQGASDDEQFF | TGTGCCAGCAGCCCAACCGGACAGGGGGCATCGGACGATGAGCAGTTCTTC | TRBD1 | NA | TRBJ2-1 | TRBV28
CSSSVGASESSYEQYF | TGTTCCAGCAGCGTCGGGGCTAGCGAGAGCTCCTACGAGCAGTACTTC | NA | NA | TRBJ2-7 | TRBV7-9
CASSNDKVCYGYTF | TGTGCCAGCAGCAATGACAAGGTTTGCTATGGCTACACCTTC | NA | NA | TRBJ1-2 | TRBV21-1
CASSTPQPQHF | TGTGCCAGCAGCACTCCCCAGCCCCAGCATTTT | NA | NA | TRBJ1-5 | TRBV21-1
CASTGLKETQYF | TGTGCCAGCACGGGACTGAAAGAGACCCAGTACTTC | NA | NA | TRBJ2-5 | TRBV6-1
CSSSPPVTPNYGYTF | TGTTCCAGCAGCCCGCCGGTGACACCAAACTATGGCTACACCTTC | NA | NA | TRBJ1-2 | TRBV7-9
CASSLGQPGGYTF | TGTGCCAGCAGCTTAGGACAGCCTGGTGGCTACACCTTC | NA | NA | TRBJ1-2 | TRBV5-6
CASSLYGTGGLYGYTF | TGTGCCAGCAGCTTGTACGGGACAGGGGGCCTCTATGGCTACACCTTC | TRBD1 | NA | TRBJ1-2 | TRBV5-6
CASSLLTGNTIYF | TGCGCCAGCAGCCTGCTGACAGGAAACACCATATATTTT | NA | once | TRBJ1-3 | TRBV5-1
CASSLGQYNSPLHF | TGTGCCAGCAGTTTAGGGCAATATAATTCACCCCTCCACTTT | NA | NA | TRBJ1-6 | TRBV28
CATRRVDTQYF | TGTGCCACCAGGAGGGTAGATACGCAGTATTTT | NA | few | TRBJ2-3 | TRBV27
CASSAYRDLGNTEAFF | TGTGCCAGCAGCGCCTACAGGGACCTAGGGAACACTGAAGCTTTCTTT | NA | NA | TRBJ1-1 | TRBV9
CASTFPLTGGGYTF | TGTGCCAGCACCTTTCCCTTGACAGGGGGAGGCTACACCTTC | TRBD1 | NA | TRBJ1-2 | TRBV6-4
CAWSVQNYGYTF | TGTGCCTGGAGTGTACAGAACTATGGCTACACCTTC | NA | NA | TRBJ1-2 | TRBV30
CASSVVSGGKDEQFF | TGTGCCAGCAGCGTAGTTAGCGGGGGAAAGGATGAGCAGTTCTTC | TRBD2 | NA | TRBJ2-1 | TRBV9
CATSRDARGGNTIYF | TGTGCCACCAGCAGAGATGCGCGGGGTGGAAACACCATATATTTT | NA | NA | TRBJ1-3 | TRBV15
CASSDPWSTEQFF | TGTGCCAGCAGTGATCCCTGGTCTACTGAGCAGTTCTTC | NA | NA | TRBJ2-1 | TRBV2
CASQLAGDYNEQFF | TGTGCCAGCCAGCTAGCGGGAGACTACAATGAGCAGTTCTTC | TRBD2 | NA | TRBJ2-1 | TRBV19
CASRSTSASSYNEQFF | TGTGCCAGCAGATCTACTAGCGCAAGCTCCTACAATGAGCAGTTCTTC | TRBD2 | NA | TRBJ2-1 | TRBV7-9
CASSGGTGPREQYF | TGTGCCAGCAGCGGGGGGACAGGGCCCCGCGAGCAGTACTTC | TRBD1 | NA | TRBJ2-7 | TRBV11-2
CASGVRRGDNEQFF | TGTGCCAGCGGAGTTCGCAGGGGAGACAATGAGCAGTTCTTC | NA | NA | TRBJ2-1 | TRBV18
CASSHRDRPYNEQFF | TGTGCCAGCAGCCACCGGGACAGACCTTACAATGAGCAGTTCTTC | TRBD1 | once | TRBJ2-1 | TRBV7-9
CASITQGSGANVLTF | TGTGCCAGTATCACCCAGGGGTCAGGGGCCAACGTCCTGACTTTC | NA | NA | TRBJ2-6 | TRBV19
CASSRGLAEGNEQFF | TGTGCCAGCAGCCGGGGACTAGCGGAGGGCAATGAGCAGTTCTTC | TRBD2 | NA | TRBJ2-1 | TRBV7-2
CASSPGGPTDTQYF | TGTGCCAGCAGCCCCGGAGGCCCCACAGATACGCAGTATTTT | NA | few | TRBJ2-3 | TRBV11-3
CASSRRVSGRTEAFF | TGTGCCAGCAGCAGGCGGGTTTCCGGGCGGACTGAAGCTTTCTTT | NA | NA | TRBJ1-1 | TRBV5-6
CSVRDSYSNQPQHF | TGCAGCGTTCGGGACAGCTATAGCAATCAGCCCCAGCATTTT | TRBD1 | NA | TRBJ1-5 | TRBV29-1
CASSEALAASNEQFF | TGTGCCAGCAGTGAAGCGCTAGCGGCCTCCAATGAGCAGTTCTTC | TRBD2 | NA | TRBJ2-1 | TRBV2
CASSIQQGTDTQYF | TGTGCCAGCAGCATCCAACAGGGGACAGATACGCAGTATTTT | TRBD1 | NA | TRBJ2-3 | TRBV9
CASSLGGTGQPQHF | TGTGCCAGCAGCTTAGGAGGTACTGGGCAGCCCCAGCATTTT | NA | once | TRBJ1-5 | TRBV7-9
CASSFTGHTGELFF | TGCGCCAGCAGCTTCACTGGTCACACCGGGGAGCTGTTTTTT | NA | NA | TRBJ2-2 | TRBV5-1
CASSIFEGRNYGYTF | TGTGCCAGTAGTATTTTTGAGGGCAGGAACTATGGCTACACCTTC | NA | NA | TRBJ1-2 | TRBV19
CASSSRLAGDQETQYF | TGTGCCAGCAGCTCTAGACTAGCGGGGGACCAAGAGACCCAGTACTTC | TRBD2 | NA | TRBJ2-5 | TRBV11-1
CAVRIADTQYF | TGTGCCGTCCGTATCGCAGATACGCAGTATTTT | NA | NA | TRBJ2-3 | TRBV25-1
CASSVLGQGLRNTEAFF | TGTGCCAGCAGCGTTTTGGGACAGGGGCTAAGGAACACTGAAGCTTTCTTT | TRBD1 | NA | TRBJ1-1 | TRBV9
CASSFQYEQYF | TGTGCCAGCAGTTTCCAATACGAGCAGTACTTC | NA | NA | TRBJ2-7 | TRBV2
CASSTAGGAWETQYF | TGTGCCAGCAGCACCGCAGGGGGCGCGTGGGAGACCCAGTACTTC | TRBD1 | NA | TRBJ2-5 | TRBV7-6
CASSEMQKEAFF | TGTGCCAGCAGTGAAATGCAGAAAGAAGCTTTCTTT | NA | NA | TRBJ1-1 | TRBV2
CASSLVSGGRTDTQYF | TGTGCCAGCAGCTTGGTGTCCGGGGGTCGCACAGATACGCAGTATTTT | NA | NA | TRBJ2-3 | TRBV5-8